This T cell receptor (beta chain) is drawn from a study of blood T cells in healthy people across ages. The second PCR ran about 6 to 12 cycles with a sample-barcoded 5' primer and J-beta primers. TCRdb reanalysed the 5' RACE reads using MiXCR and keeps one entry per CDR3 protein. The sample gives about 500,000 distinct CDR3 sequences, approximately 25% of which show up once; roughly 9.4% is in the top ten. Germline assignment: CDR1 DFQATT and CDR2 SNEGSKA (reference sequence). The CDR3 is made up of 14 amino acids. Trimming shortened V by 1 base and J by 1 base, and 10 bases separated the two germline ends. This clonotype was observed at least ten times. The same specimen was also included in a second study, on T cells of mothers and their children. That work contributes: Related pairs of mothers and children showed slightly higher, non-significant overlap versus unrelated pairs.

This receptor was identified in a boy between 10 and 17 years old in good health. The chain joins TRBV20-1 to TRBJ1-1; D is unclear. Input material: blood. As DNA, the CDR3 is TGCAGTGCTAGAGTAGTACTCCCGAACACTGAAGCTTTCTTT. Its translation: CSARVVLPNTEAFF.